The rows below give T cell receptor beta chains drawn from one sample of a study of OX40 agonist ivuxolimab in advanced cancers. The repertoire was sequenced with immunoSEQ multiplex PCR; TCRdb's copy has only in-frame clones and lacks some. The data hold some 64,000 clones, with about 89% observed a single time. Sequencing was performed on CD4+ or CD8+ T cells sorted from blood, taken in a trial of the OX40 agonist ivuxolimab. These receptors all come from an adult with an advanced solid tumor such as melanoma, head and neck, liver or kidney cancer. Both conserved end residues are part of each CDR3.

>TRBJ2-3|TRBV9
CASSPPAGTSTDTQYF
>TRBJ1-1|TRBV19
CASSPHGEEAFF
>TRBJ1-5|TRBV19
CASTDWFRTDSNQPQHF
>TRBJ1-1|TRBV5-4
CASSLQEGFTEAFF
>TRBJ2-7|TRBV5-4
CASSQDRGYEQYF
>TRBJ2-7|TRBV5-1
CASSSTPPDRVAHEQYF
>TRBJ1-3|TRBV12-5
CASGGSSGNTIYF
>TRBJ1-5|TRBV27
CASSSADRALNQPQHF
>TRBJ1-2|TRBV4-1
CASSQGGFYGYTF
>TRBJ2-7|TRBV27
CASSYGGNWYEQYF
>TRBJ1-1|TRBV9
CASSVDREKGMNTEAFF
>TRBJ1-2|TRBV7-9
CASSLALEANYGYTF
>TRBJ2-3|TRBV2
CASSERTETDTQYF
>TRBJ2-1|TRBV19
CASSIGLAGWNEQFF
>TRBJ1-2|TRBV5-6
CASSLVCSYGYTF
>TRBJ1-2|TRBV7-6
CASSAQMVGTANYGYTF
>TRBJ2-2|TRBV7-2
CASSLGSPAQRPGELFF
>TRBJ2-3|TRBV6-5
CASMRGESDTQYF
>TRBJ1-2|TRBV27
CASSLRFPGSRPPYGYTF
>TRBJ1-6|TRBV6-6
CASSYAGASYNSPLHF
>TRBJ2-1|TRBV7-9
CASTGDQSYNEQFF
>TRBJ1-5|TRBV6-5
CASRKGQGGNQPQHF
>TRBJ2-7|TRBV6-1
CASSEPQGLGLEEQYF
>TRBJ2-1|TRBV27
CASSRTSGEHNEQFF
>TRBJ1-1|TRBV27
CASSPASYTEAFF
>TRBJ1-2|TRBV27
CASSLYSGYGYTF
>TRBJ1-1|TRBV7-8
CASSDSSTEAFF
>TRBJ1-4|TRBV5-8
CASSLGSWTGDEKLFF
>TRBJ2-5|TRBV10-3
CAISDGFQETQYF
>TRBJ2-7|TRBV6-6
CASSHLAGSYEQYF
>TRBJ2-1|TRBV4-1
CASSHLKIRNLSYNEQFF
>TRBJ1-5|TRBV28
CASSLGWGQEDQPQHF
>TRBJ1-1|TRBV6-5
CASSRGQGGTEAFF
>TRBJ2-3|TRBV9
CASSVGGGGTDTQYF
>TRBJ1-3|TRBV11-2
CASSLGGRNTIYF
>TRBJ2-3|TRBV28
CASTPRMAGTITDTQYF
>TRBJ2-5|TRBV5-1
CASSLVLAGGPETQYF
>TRBJ1-1|TRBV6-6
CASSLYGGDTEAFF
>TRBJ1-1|TRBV19
CASSERRGLDTEAFF
>TRBJ2-1|TRBV9
CASSVSAEQFF
>TRBJ1-5|TRBV9
CASSVGPGNQPQHF
>TRBJ2-1|TRBV5-4
CASSLLAGVYNEQFF
>TRBJ1-4|TRBV5-8
CASSLRTGDEKLFF
>TRBJ2-7|TRBV9
CASSAHRGLYEQYF
>TRBJ2-5|TRBV20-1
CSAREGETQYF
>TRBJ2-7|TRBV5-4
CASSPGYSSSYEQYF
>TRBJ2-1|TRBV6-5
CASSYSRENEQFF
>TRBJ1-1|TRBV5-1
CASSLVGQGVLGNTEAFF